One TCR beta chain is described in this entry. Clones were read by immunoSEQ multiplex PCR, and TCRdb kept only the in-frame ones, dropping some. The sample holds about 680,000 clones, 60% to 75% seen once. Germline CDR1 is MGHRA and CDR2 is YSYEKL. The CDR3 has 16 residues. Losses at the gene ends were 3 bases for V and 4 bases for J; bases not matched to a gene: 4. The source of the sample is a study of shared clonotypes between healthy human individuals. Sequenced input: memory CD4+ T cells sorted from blood. The subset here: CD45RA-negative fraction. This clonotype was sampled from a woman in her twenties or thirties in good health. The gene calls are TRBV4-1 and TRBJ2-2; 11 bases match TRBD1. The CDR3 DNA is TGCGCCAGCAGCCAGGACAGGGGGCAGGTCACCGGGGAGCTGTTTTTT. This encodes CASSQDRGQVTGELFF.